The present T cell receptor beta chain was sequenced within a study of PD-1 blockade in classical Hodgkin lymphoma (TCRdb year 2020). For the study in its entirety: Nivolumab dosing was 3 mg/kg intravenously every 2 weeks, continuing until either disease progression or unacceptable toxicity. The study used CyTOF and TCR beta sequencing to define a peripheral blood immune signature of response to PD-1 blockade in classical Hodgkin lymphoma. The full study reports these points: Newly diagnosed patients were reported to have lower baseline TCR diversity than healthy donors, and relapsed/refractory patients were reported to have lower baseline TCR diversity still. By C4D1, a significant rise was seen in CD4+ TCR diversity but not in CD8+ TCR diversity (p=0.0027 vs p=0.16), and the rise was most apparent among complete responders (p=0.02). Baseline diversity similar to that of newly diagnosed patients was observed in trial patients achieving complete response, whereas significantly lower diversity was observed in partial responders and progressors. Lower diversity was seen in patients whose nivolumab began less than 1 year after ASCT, and these patients were left out of later analyses so that immune reconstitution would not confound the results. The study covered only a single clinical trial cohort, and the causes of the repertoire differences, possibly disease activity or prior therapy, were still not defined.

Genomic DNA was extracted with the Qiagen DNeasy kit from unsorted PBMCs and from negatively selected CD4+ and CD8+ fractions. Amplification of TCR beta CDR3 regions was done by immunoSEQ multiplex PCR with primers that anneal to V and J segments. A synthetic immune receptor repertoire was used to minimize amplification bias, and any residual bias was removed computationally once sequencing was done. Per the original workflow: Repertoire diversity was quantified as the Shannon entropy index using custom Python scripts. Unsorted, CD4+ and CD8+ repertoires were analyzed separately, except in combined analyses where CD4+ and CD8+ sequences were merged in silico. A clone counted as expanded when the clone's frequency after treatment rose at least 2-fold relative to C1D1, and clones undetected at baseline were given a pseudocount of 0.5. Clones with 0 or 1 copy at C1D1 were defined as singleton clones, while clones with 2 or more copies were defined as non-singleton clones. Clones expanded in unsorted samples were labelled as CD4+, CD8+ or unknown by matching protein sequences in sorted samples from the same patient. Wilcoxon tests on paired samples were used to test diversity changes from C1D1 to C4D1. The source is immuneACCESS, and TCRdb retained only in-frame sequences with V and J called. Part of the clones is not carried over; for the studies checked, unresolved V genes explain less than half of this, and the remainder is unexplained. V and J calls and clone size come straight from that table; D and trimming were deduced from the DNA. For this sample there are about 94,000 clones; approximately 92% appear just once. The ten largest clones add up to roughly 10% of the sample.

The CDR3 holds 13 amino acids from the cysteine to the phenylalanine. The kept DNA is CDR3 alone, 39 bases in frame from the first base. Via the germline V gene, CDR1 is WSHSY and CDR2 SAAADI. Trimming takes 6 bases from V and 5 bases from J, and the germline ends sit 8 bases apart. As concerns this clone: The antigen this receptor binds is unknown. Base qualities are not at hand, and no much larger clone is one base apart.

The sample's time point label, in plain terms: cycle 2 day 1 (C2D1) of nivolumab. Relapse after autologous stem cell transplantation had occurred in all trial patients, and cohorts A, B and C were distinguished by prior brentuximab vedotin exposure. A total of roughly 57 patients with relapsed/refractory classical Hodgkin lymphoma made up the trial cohort, and each patient's best overall response was complete response, partial response or progressive disease. Single-agent nivolumab was administered to trial patients in the multi-cohort phase II CheckMate 205 trial. An independent review committee assessed best overall response using the 2007 International Working Group response criteria. Trial PBMCs were collected just before the start of nivolumab (C1D1) and during therapy at cycle 2 day 1 and cycle 4 day 1. Peripheral blood was collected in 8 mL Vacutainer Cell Preparation Tubes, from which PBMCs were isolated by centrifugation and then cryopreserved.

The receptor was derived from a human donor with classical Hodgkin lymphoma. The source was peripheral blood mononuclear cells (PBMCs), collected before the second cycle of nivolumab. Rearrangement joined TRBV10-2 to TRBJ1-6; no D segment can be confidently identified. The nucleotides are TGCGCCAGCAGGGTCAGAAATAATTCACCCCTCCACTTT. Translated, this gives CASRVRNNSPLHF.